This passage covers 12 T cell receptor beta chains from one sample sequenced in a study of CD8+ T cells in alopecia areata. The sequencing template was cDNA reverse transcribed from extracted RNA. Only in-frame clones appear in the TCRdb table, and some are missing; sequencing was by immunoSEQ multiplex PCR. The sample records approximately 280,000 clones, more than 45% being singletons. Described treatment: oral pan-JAK inhibitor, 5-10 mg twice daily. Material: CD4+ T cells sorted from blood, obtained at week 24, from a patient treated with tofacitinib. These receptors originate from a human donor with alopecia areata.

This clone appeared a single time. The chain carries TRBV23-1 and TRBJ2-6, with TRBD2 identical over 11 bases. TRBV23-1 qualifies as an ORF whose function is uncertain. Germline trimming cut 0 bases from V and 1 base from J; bases unmatched to any gene: 11. This CDR3 region has 21 residues. CDR3 DNA: TGCGCCAGCAGTCAATCGGGGCGGCTAGCGGGGGGCCATTCTGGGGCCAACGTCCTGACTTTC. Amino acids: CASSQSGRLAGGHSGANVLTF.

The V gene is TRBV18, the J gene TRBJ2-5; 11 positions agree with TRBD2. Per the germline V gene, CDR1 is KGHSH and CDR2 is LQKENI. There are 20 residues in the CDR3. The V gene end was trimmed by 6 bases and the J gene end by 2 bases; junction bases not matched to a gene: 20. CDR3 in amino acids: CASSVTSGGFSRTEQETQYF. The CDR3 region has the DNA TGTGCCAGCTCGGTCACTAGCGGGGGATTCTCGAGGACGGAACAAGAGACCCAGTACTTC.

The V and J genes are TRBV29-1 and TRBJ2-7; D not resolved. From germline, CDR1 is SQVTM and CDR2 ANQGSEA. The CDR3 extends over 12 amino acids. V gave up 3 bases and J gave up 2 bases, with 8 bases separating them. CDR3 sequence: CSVEKGTYEQYF. The CDR3 DNA sequence: TGCAGCGTTGAGAAGGGCACCTACGAGCAGTACTTC.

This clone was observed a handful of times. The chain recombines TRBV2 with TRBJ1-2; D gene unclear. The V and J ends lost 6 bases and 11 bases respectively, with 19 bases between them. From germline, CDR1 is SNHLY and CDR2 FYNNEI. This CDR3 comprises 13 residues. The CDR3 loop reads CASSLDPVRPYTF. As DNA, the CDR3 is TGTGCCAGCAGCTTAGACCCAGTGCGCCCGTACACCTTC.

The chain links TRBV4-1 to TRBJ2-7, with D unresolved. This CDR3 region has 15 residues. Trimming removed 5 bases at V and 3 bases at J, with 17 bases between. Per germline, CDR1 MGHRA and CDR2 YSYEKL. The DNA for the CDR3 is TGCGCCAGCAGCAAAGCCTTCCGCGGCGACTACGAGCAGTACTTC. Translating it yields CASSKAFRGDYEQYF.

The chain recombines TRBV14 with TRBJ2-7; maybe TRBD2 (6 bases). Germline CDR1 and CDR2: SGHDN and FVKESK. The CDR3 runs 15 residues. The V gene lost 1 base and the J gene lost 3 bases, with 13 bases spanning the gap. CDR3 region: CASSQGRSGGYEQYF. The CDR3 DNA follows: TGTGCCAGCAGCCAAGGGCGTAGCGGAGGCTACGAGCAGTACTTC.

This clone appeared a few times. The V and J genes are TRBV6-5 and TRBJ2-5; either TRBD1 or TRBD2 may fit D (5 bases each). The CDR3 has 14 amino acids. Per germline, CDR1 MNHEY and CDR2 SVGAGI. The germline V and J ends were trimmed by 6 bases and 4 bases, with 15 bases remaining between them. CDR3: CASRLDSGGETQYF. CDR3 nucleotides: TGTGCCAGCAGGCTAGACAGTGGGGGAGAGACCCAGTACTTC.

The genes are TRBV29-1 and TRBJ2-7; D gene uncertain. The CDR3 is made up of 12 amino acids. Germline lookup yields CDR1 SQVTM and CDR2 ANQGSEA. Trimming took off 7 bases at V and 2 bases at J, with 12 bases between the two ends. The CDR3 nucleotides are TGCAGCGCCTCGACTGGAACCTACGAGCAGTACTTC. Its translation: CSASTGTYEQYF.

This clone appeared many times. The chain has TRBV7-2 and TRBJ2-3; D remains ambiguous. Trimming shortened V by 2 bases and J by 2 bases, and 11 bases separated the two germline ends. This CDR3 has 15 residues. Germline V lookup: CDR1 SGHTA, CDR2 FQGNSA. The CDR3 DNA is TGTGCCAGCAGCTTAACAGCGATCTACACAGATACGCAGTATTTT. Protein product: CASSLTAIYTDTQYF. The full variable domain, with the rest looked up from reference TRBV7-2 and TRBJ2-3, is GAGVSQSPSNKVTEKGKDVELRCDPISGHTALYWYRQSLGQGLEFLIYFQGNSAPDKSGLPSDRFSAERTGGSVSTLTIQRTQQEDSAVYLCASSLTAIYTDTQYFGPGTRLTVL.

Regarding this clone: Its ends do not fully match the called genes, so a read error is possible. The gene calls are TRBV2 and TRBJ2-5; D is undetermined. This CDR3 has 11 residues. CDR1 and CDR2 from the germline V gene are SNHLY and FYNNEI. The CDR3 loop reads CASSEVLTQYF. The CDR3 bases are TGTGCCAGCAGCGAAGTATTGACCCAGTACTTC.

This clone was observed a handful of times. The chain employs TRBV10-3 and TRBJ1-5; 10 bases map to TRBD1. The V gene's germline CDR1 is ENHRY and CDR2 SYGVKD. The CDR3 sequence is 14 residues long. The V segment lost 5 bases and the J segment 6 bases; nucleotides outside the gene matches: 4. The CDR3 protein is CAISPGTGVQPQHF. DNA of the CDR3: TGTGCCATCAGTCCCGGGACAGGGGTTCAGCCCCAGCATTTT.

This clone was counted only a few times. This rearrangement joins TRBV18 to TRBJ2-5, with D possibly called TRBD1 or TRBD2 (6 bases each). Germline V gene sequence: CDR1 KGHSH, CDR2 LQKENI. V lost 1 base to trimming and J lost 1 base, with 22 bases between them. This CDR3 spans 19 amino acids. The chain's CDR3 is CASSPRLALTRGAQETQYF. The CDR3 DNA follows: TGTGCCAGCTCACCACGGCTCGCGTTGACTAGGGGGGCCCAAGAGACCCAGTACTTC.